The subject of this entry is one TCR beta chain. Assay: immunoSEQ multiplex PCR; the TCRdb copy retains only in-frame clones and omits some. The data hold about 52,000 clones, with roughly 91% observed a single time. The sample belongs to a study of blood T cell repertoires in COVID-19. Turning to the study itself: PBMCs, B-cell-depleted T cells, or T cells provided the cDNA or gDNA that made up the material.

V shed 3 bases, J shed 15 bases, and the junction held 8 bases outside the gene matches. CDR1 MNHNS and CDR2 SASEGT come from the germline V gene. The CDR3 consists of 12 residues. Sequenced material: peripheral blood. The V call is TRBV6-1, the J call TRBJ2-1; 7 bases align to TRBD1. The clonotype originates from an elderly man with active or convalescent COVID-19. CDR3: CASSDRDSARFF. For the CDR3, the DNA is TGTGCCAGCAGTGACCGGGACAGTGCCAGGTTCTTC.